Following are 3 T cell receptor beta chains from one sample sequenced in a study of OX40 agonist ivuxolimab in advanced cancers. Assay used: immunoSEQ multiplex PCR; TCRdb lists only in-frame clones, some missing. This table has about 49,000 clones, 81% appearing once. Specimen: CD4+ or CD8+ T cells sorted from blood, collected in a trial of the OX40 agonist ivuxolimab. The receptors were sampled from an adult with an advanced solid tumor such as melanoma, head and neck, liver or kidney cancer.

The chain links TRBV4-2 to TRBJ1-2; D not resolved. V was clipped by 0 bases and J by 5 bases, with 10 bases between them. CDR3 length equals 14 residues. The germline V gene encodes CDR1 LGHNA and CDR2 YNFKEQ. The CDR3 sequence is CASSQDEGGYGYTF. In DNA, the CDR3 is TGTGCCAGCAGCCAAGATGAGGGAGGTTATGGCTACACCTTC.

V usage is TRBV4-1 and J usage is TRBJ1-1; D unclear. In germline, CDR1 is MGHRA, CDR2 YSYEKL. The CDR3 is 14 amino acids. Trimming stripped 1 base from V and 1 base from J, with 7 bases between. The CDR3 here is CASSQVIGNTEAFF. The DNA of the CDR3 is TGCGCCAGCAGCCAAGTTATTGGGAACACTGAAGCTTTCTTT.

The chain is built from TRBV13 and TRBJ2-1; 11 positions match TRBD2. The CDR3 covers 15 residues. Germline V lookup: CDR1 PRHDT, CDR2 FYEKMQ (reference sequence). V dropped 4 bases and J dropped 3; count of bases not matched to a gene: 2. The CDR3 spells CASSSGLADYNEQFF. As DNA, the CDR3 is TGTGCCAGCAGCTCGGGACTAGCGGACTACAATGAGCAGTTCTTC.